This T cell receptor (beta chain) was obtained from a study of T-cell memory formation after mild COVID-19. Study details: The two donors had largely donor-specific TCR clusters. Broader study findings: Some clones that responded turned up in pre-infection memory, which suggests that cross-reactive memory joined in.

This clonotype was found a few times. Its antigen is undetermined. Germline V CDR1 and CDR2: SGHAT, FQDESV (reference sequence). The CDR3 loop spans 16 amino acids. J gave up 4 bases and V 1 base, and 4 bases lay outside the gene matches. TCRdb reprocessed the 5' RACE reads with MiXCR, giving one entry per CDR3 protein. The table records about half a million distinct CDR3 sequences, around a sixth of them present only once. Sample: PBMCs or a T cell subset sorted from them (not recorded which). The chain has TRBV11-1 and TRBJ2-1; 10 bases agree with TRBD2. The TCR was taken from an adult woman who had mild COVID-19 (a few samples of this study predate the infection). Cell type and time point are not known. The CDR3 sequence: CASSLGGLAAYNEQFF. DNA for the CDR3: TGTGCCAGCAGCTTAGGAGGACTAGCGGCTTACAATGAGCAGTTCTTC. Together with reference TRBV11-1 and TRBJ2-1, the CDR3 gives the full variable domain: EAEVAQSPRYKITEKSQAVAFWCDPISGHATLYWYRQILGQGPELLVQFQDESVVDDSQLPKDRFSAERLKGVDSTLKIQPAELGDSAMYLCASSLGGLAAYNEQFFGPGTRLTVL.